This TCR beta chain was identified in a study of Ad26.COV2.S vaccination and SARS-CoV-2 variants. Turning to the study itself: Donor was in the COV1001 Ad26.COV2.S trial arm. Whole-study results and caveats: Analyses of TCR breadth and depth may have underestimated total T cell responses.

Repertoires were generated with immunoSEQ multiplex PCR, while TCRdb's copy carries only in-frame clones and drops some. Counted here are under 550,000 clones, around 90% occurring once; the ten biggest clones make up approximately 12%. CDR3 length: 14 residues. CDR1 is MNHEY, CDR2 SVGAGI, per germline. V lost 6 bases to trimming and J lost 3 bases; unmatched junction nucleotides: 7. This clone was found once. The antigen is not known. As to treatment: roughly 19 received Ad26.COV2.S at low or high dose, single or two shots; several received placebo; per-sample allocation not given. It was on day 63 after the first vaccine or placebo injection that samples were taken.

Material: peripheral blood, obtained in a trial of Ad26.COV2.S vaccine versus placebo. This chain links TRBV6-5 with TRBJ1-1; 7 bases match TRBD1. The TCR was taken from a person between 18 and 65 years old who received the Ad26.COV2.S COVID-19 vaccine or a placebo. CDR3 in amino acids: CASRDRQGYTEAFF. The CDR3, as DNA: TGTGCCAGCAGGGATAGACAGGGTTACACTGAAGCTTTCTTT.